Detailed here is one T cell receptor (beta chain). Its antigen remains unknown. Germline V gene sequence: CDR1 LGHDT, CDR2 YNNKEL (reference sequence). With V trimmed by 1 base and J by 10 bases, 3 bases remained unmatched. The CDR3 is 14 residues long. The data were taken from a study of T cell responses to AZD1222 COVID-19 vaccine. Study-wide results and caveats: Clonal diversity may have been underestimated, and the donors were mostly white British, with more females than males.

The protocol was immunoSEQ multiplex PCR, while the TCRdb copy is restricted to in-frame clones and leaves out a portion. The sample shows tens of thousands of clones, roughly three quarters of them seen only once. The clonotype comes from an adult in good health. Sequences were derived from peripheral blood, sampled on day 0 of MenACWY control vaccination. The chain couples TRBV3-1 (or the pseudogene TRBV3-2) to TRBJ2-1; TRBD2 matches 11 bases. The CDR3 nucleotides read TGTGCCAGCAGCCAAGTTGCTAGCGGGGGGGAGCAGTTCTTC. Its protein product is CASSQVASGGEQFF.